This T cell receptor beta chain was identified in a study of patients and donors after allogeneic stem cell transplantation (dated by TCRdb to 2020 to 2021). Library method: RT-PCR. Sequencer: NextSeq 550. Using fastp at Q25 and MiXCR, TCRdb reprocessed the public reads and kept productive beta chains. Each entry merges the rows of one CDR3 protein and shows their most common DNA and genes. Across this sample there are roughly 180,000 distinct CDR3 sequences, with roughly 40% seen only once. Approximately 32% of the sample lies in the top ten. V is pared back by 4 bases and J by 3 bases, with 17 bases lying between the germline termini. From the cysteine up to the phenylalanine, the CDR3 has a length of 16 residues. The DNA shown is the 48-base CDR3, in frame from base 1. The germline V gene yields SGHDT for CDR1 and YYEEEE for CDR2. Details on this clonotype: Its antigen is currently not known. Base qualities are not provided; no much larger clone lies one nucleotide away.

The sample comprised blood, either unsorted or a sorted T cell fraction (not recorded which). The receptor comes from a human donor who was either an allogeneic HSCT recipient or a stem cell or donor lymphocyte infusion donor (not recorded which). It is not recorded whose cells these are; they may come from a transplant donor. The V and J genes are TRBV5-6 and TRBJ2-1; the D gene assignment is perhaps TRBD1 or TRBD2, with each matching 5 bases. The CDR3 loop reads CASSVGAGGGYNEQFF. Read as DNA, the sequence is TGTGCCAGCAGCGTCGGAGCTGGGGGTGGCTACAATGAGCAGTTCTTC.